This passage covers 16 T cell receptor beta chains from one sample sequenced in a study of MAIT cells during Salmonella Paratyphi A infection. For these receptors, no antigen is known. Via MiXCR, TCRdb re-called the 5' RACE reads, giving one row per CDR3 protein. The sample carries about 1,000 distinct CDR3 sequences, more than 20% recorded once. The time point denotes: after infection, following antibiotic treatment. Flow cytometry identified and sorted MAIT cells as Valpha7.2+ CD161+ T cells. Findings and caveats of the study: Oligoclonal MAIT cells preferred TRBV20 and TRBV6, with usage seemingly unaffected by infection.

The material was MAIT cells from blood, obtained at the last sampling point of the challenge study. The receptors shown here come from a person aged 18-70 years who was deliberately infected with Salmonella Paratyphi A in a paratyphoid fever challenge study.

V and J are TRBV6-4 and TRBJ2-2, with 14 nucleotides matching TRBD2. CDR1 is MRHNA and CDR2 is SNTAGT in the germline V gene. This CDR3 contains 17 residues. Unmatched junction bases numbered 0, after V lost 0 bases and J lost 3 bases. In DNA form, the CDR3 reads TGTGCCAGCAGTGACTCGACTAGCGGGGGGGACACCGGGGAGCTGTTTTTT. Residues: CASSDSTSGGDTGELFF.

This clonotype was observed a handful of times. The V gene is TRBV6-4, the J gene TRBJ1-2; weak D call: TRBD1 (5 bases). The CDR3 covers 13 residues. The V end lost 2 bases, the J end lost 7 bases, and 11 bases lay between the germline ends. Germline V lookup: CDR1 MRHNA, CDR2 SNTAGT. CDR3 loop: CASSDLDSSGYTF. DNA for the CDR3: TGTGCCAGCAGTGACCTCGACAGTTCTGGCTACACCTTC.

In regard to this clonotype: The junction differs from germline at one of its ends, possibly a read error. The CDR3 region is CVSSLYGEDRGQPQHF. The CDR3 bases are TGTGTCAGCAGTTTATATGGCGAGGACAGGGGGCAGCCCCAGCATTTT. This sequence joins TRBV28 and TRBJ1-5, with 10 bases matching TRBD1. From germline, CDR1 is MDHEN and CDR2 SYDVKM. The CDR3 loop spans 16 amino acids. Looking up the rest from reference TRBV28 and TRBJ1-5 gives the full variable domain: DVKVTQSSRYLVKRTGEKVFLECVQDMDHENMFWYRQDPGLGLRLIYFSYDVKMKEKGDIPEGYSVSREKKERFSLILESASTNQTSMYLCVSSLYGEDRGQPQHFGDGTRLSIL.

The chain combines TRBV29-1 with TRBJ1-1, with D perhaps TRBD1 (5 bases). The V and J ends lost 6 bases and 6 bases respectively, with 11 bases between them. Per germline, CDR1 SQVTM and CDR2 ANQGSEA. The CDR3 length is 11 residues. CDR3 DNA: TGCAGCGTAGTTCCGGGGGCTGAAGCTTTCTTT. Encoded protein: CSVVPGAEAFF.

The chain uses TRBV20-1 and TRBJ2-7, with D perhaps TRBD1 (6 bases). This CDR3 is built from 14 residues. Germline lookup yields CDR1 DFQATT and CDR2 SNEGSKA (reference sequence). V was clipped by 3 bases and J by 2 bases, with 14 bases between them. The CDR3 DNA reads TGCAGTGCTAGGGACAGCCACCAAGCCTACGAGCAGTACTTC. Translation gives CSARDSHQAYEQYF.

This clonotype came up a few times. This chain joins TRBV4-2 and TRBJ1-6, with 9 bases that match TRBD1. This CDR3 is built from 15 residues. V shed 1 base, J shed 5 bases, and the junction held 0 bases outside the gene matches. Germline CDR1 is LGHNA and CDR2 is YNFKEQ. The CDR3 DNA follows: TGTGCCAGCAGCCAAGGACAGGGGGATAATTCACCCCTCCACTTT. Encoded protein: CASSQGQGDNSPLHF.

This chain connects TRBV6-1 to TRBJ2-7; TRBD1 matches 7 bases. This CDR3 is built from 13 residues. Germline V lookup: CDR1 MNHNS, CDR2 SASEGT. The J segment lost 6 bases and the V segment lost 11 bases, leaving 13 bases of the junction unmatched. The CDR3 protein is CAGDTGDLAEQYF. CDR3 sequence (DNA): TGTGCCGGGGACACAGGGGACCTTGCCGAGCAGTACTTC.

V and J are TRBV20-1 and TRBJ2-3; 11 bases align to TRBD2. With 1 base clipped from V and 2 bases from J, the junction kept 5 bases outside the gene matches. Germline lookup yields CDR1 DFQATT and CDR2 SNEGSKA (reference sequence). The CDR3 length is 16 residues. The DNA of the CDR3 is TGCAGTGCTAGAGCAGAACTAGCGGGGGACACAGATACGCAGTATTTT. It encodes CSARAELAGDTDTQYF.

This clonotype was seen only a few times. V is TRBV7-2 and J is TRBJ2-1, with 12 bases aligning to TRBD2. The CDR3 has 17 residues. V shed 0 bases, J shed 5 bases, and the junction held 5 bases outside the gene matches. Looked up from germline, CDR1 is SGHTA and CDR2 is FQGNSA. CDR3 nucleotide sequence: TGTGCCAGCAGCTTAGCGGACCTAGCGGGGGGGCACAATGAGCAGTTCTTC. It is translated as CASSLADLAGGHNEQFF.

The rearrangement uses TRBV27 and TRBJ2-1; D possibly corresponds to TRBD2 (6 bases). The CDR3 extends over 16 amino acids. Trimming left V 6 bases short and J 4 bases short, with 19 bases between. Germline lookup yields CDR1 MNHEY and CDR2 SMNVEV (reference sequence). The CDR3: CASSQGGVEGYNEQFF. CDR3 DNA: TGTGCCAGCAGCCAAGGCGGGGTCGAGGGGTACAATGAGCAGTTCTTC.

The chain uses TRBV4-2 and TRBJ2-6; unclear D gene. Trimming pared 0 bases from V and 2 bases from J, leaving 8 bases between. From germline, CDR1 is LGHNA and CDR2 YNFKEQ. The CDR3 is 16 residues long. Here the CDR3 reads CASSQDAGTGANVLTF. CDR3 bases: TGTGCCAGCAGCCAAGACGCCGGCACTGGGGCCAACGTCCTGACTTTC.

This clonotype is categorized as hyperexpanded. The chain couples TRBV6-5 to TRBJ1-1; 8 bases map to TRBD1. This CDR3 is 14 amino acids long. Looked up from germline, CDR1 is MNHEY and CDR2 is SVGAGI. V was pared by 6 bases and J by 0 bases, with 3 bases of the junction left unmatched. The CDR3, as DNA: TGTGCCAGCAGGGGGACAGGTTTGAACACTGAAGCTTTCTTT. It encodes CASRGTGLNTEAFF.

This clonotype occurred a few times. The chain joins TRBV20-1 to TRBJ2-7; D might be TRBD2 (5 bases). The CDR3 extends over 14 amino acids. Deletions cut 6 bases from V and 6 bases from J, with 21 bases between. The germline V gene encodes CDR1 DFQATT and CDR2 SNEGSKA (reference sequence). CDR3 DNA: TGCAGTGCCAATGGACTGTCAACCGCCCTCGAGCAGTACTTC. As protein: CSANGLSTALEQYF.

This clonotype was seen a few times. The chain links TRBV28 to TRBJ2-7, with 10 bases lining up with TRBD2. This CDR3 is built from 15 residues. Looked up from germline, CDR1 is MDHEN and CDR2 is SYDVKM. V gave up 7 bases and J gave up 2 bases; unmatched junction bases: 8. The CDR3 protein is CASKSGLAETYEQYF. DNA for the CDR3: TGTGCCAGCAAAAGTGGACTAGCGGAAACCTACGAGCAGTACTTC.

There are a few counts of this clonotype. In nucleotides, the CDR3 is TGTGCCAGCAGTCTAGACAGCCACAATGAGCAGTTCTTC. Residues: CASSLDSHNEQFF. This rearrangement joins TRBV6-1 to TRBJ2-1; maybe TRBD1 (5 bases). The ends were cut back, 5 bases at V and 5 bases at J, with 10 bases in the middle. CDR1 is MNHNS, CDR2 SASEGT, per germline. The CDR3 totals 13 residues.

This rearrangement joins TRBV7-2 to TRBJ2-5, with D possibly matching TRBD1 (5 bases). CDR1 SGHTA and CDR2 FQGNSA come from the germline V gene. The CDR3 totals 13 residues. This CDR3 reads CERRKEEKGDQYF. The CDR3 nucleotides read TGTGAAAGAAGAAAAGAGGAAAAAGGGGACCAGTACTTC.